This TCR beta chain was profiled in a study of beta chain features in type 1 diabetes. Study background: Age, gender, cell numbers and subset yield matched between patients and controls. The study, taken as a whole, reports: Shorter templates might be favored by PCR, equally in patients and controls.

There are a few counts of this clone. Its antigen is unknown. Every bit of the isolated RNA underwent reverse transcription, so sequencing read expressed TCRB transcripts. Produced via immunoSEQ multiplex PCR; TCRdb's table is partial and in-frame only. The data show around 300,000 clones, about 7.8% seen once. The material sequenced was central memory CD4+ T cells from blood. This TCR came from a woman between 18 and 29 years old in good health.

The CDR3: CASSSPGKTGGADTQYF. The CDR3 DNA reads TGTGCCAGCAGTTCCCCCGGCAAGACAGGGGGGGCAGATACGCAGTATTTT. The gene calls are TRBV7-2 and TRBJ2-3; TRBD1 matches at 9 bases. V lost 6 bases and J lost 4; bases outside the gene matches: 14. Germline V CDR1 and CDR2: SGHTA, FQGNSA. There are 17 residues in the CDR3.